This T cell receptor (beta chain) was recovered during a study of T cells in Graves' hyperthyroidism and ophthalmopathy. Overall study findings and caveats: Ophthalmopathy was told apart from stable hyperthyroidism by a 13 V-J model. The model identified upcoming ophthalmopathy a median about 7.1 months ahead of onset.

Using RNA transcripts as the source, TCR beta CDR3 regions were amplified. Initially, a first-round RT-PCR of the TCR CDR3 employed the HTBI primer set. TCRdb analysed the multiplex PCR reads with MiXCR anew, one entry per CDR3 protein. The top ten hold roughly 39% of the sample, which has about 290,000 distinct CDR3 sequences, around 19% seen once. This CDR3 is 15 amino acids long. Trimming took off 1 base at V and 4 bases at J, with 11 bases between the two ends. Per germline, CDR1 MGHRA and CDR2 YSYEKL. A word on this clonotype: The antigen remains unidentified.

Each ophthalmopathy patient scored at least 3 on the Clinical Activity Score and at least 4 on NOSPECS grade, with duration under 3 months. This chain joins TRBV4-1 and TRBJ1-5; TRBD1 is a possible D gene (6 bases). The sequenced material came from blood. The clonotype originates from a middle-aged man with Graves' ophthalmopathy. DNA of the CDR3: TGCGCCAGCAGCCAAGGACTGCAGGGGAATCAGCCCCAGCATTTT. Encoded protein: CASSQGLQGNQPQHF.